This T cell receptor beta chain was found in a study of blood T cells in healthy people across ages. Sample-barcoded 5' priming and a J-beta primer mix drove a second PCR of 7 to 11 cycles. Each CDR3 protein is one row after TCRdb ran MiXCR on the 5' RACE reads. The repertoire holds around 600,000 distinct CDR3 sequences, with roughly 43% as singletons. Germline V gene data show CDR1 as MNHEY and CDR2 as SVGEGT. The CDR3 runs 14 residues. Trimming removed 3 bases from V and 5 bases from J, with 13 bases in between. This receptor was taken from a man aged 80 or over in good health. Sequenced material: blood. The chain combines TRBV6-2 or TRBV6-3 with TRBJ1-2, with a tentative D call TRBD1 (6 bases). CDR3: CASSYTGQTYGYTF. DNA of the CDR3: TGTGCCAGCAGTTATACAGGACAGACATATGGCTACACCTTC.